Included here is one T cell receptor beta chain sequence, with context. Using immunoSEQ multiplex PCR, the repertoire was profiled, and TCRdb retains in-frame clones only, with some absent. The sample has about 72,000 clones, 87% seen once. J was trimmed by 1 base and V by 4 bases; bases with no gene match: 12. The germline V gene encodes CDR1 SEHNR and CDR2 FQNEAQ (reference sequence). This CDR3 spans 17 amino acids. The sample belongs to a study of T cell responses to AZD1222 COVID-19 vaccine. Sequences were derived from peripheral blood, sampled on day 0 of AZD1222 vaccination. This TCR was sampled from an adult in good health. The genes are TRBV7-9 and TRBJ2-7; 8 nucleotides align to TRBD2. The DNA of the CDR3 is TGTGCCAGCAGCTCACCCTTGTCGGGGGGGCATTCCTACGAGCAGTACTTC. Its translation is CASSSPLSGGHSYEQYF.